This T cell receptor (beta chain) was observed in a study of T cells in Graves' hyperthyroidism and ophthalmopathy. Trimming removed 1 base from V and 6 bases from J, with 9 bases in between. The length of the CDR3 is 14 residues. Germline V CDR1 and CDR2: SGHTA, FQGTGA. Whole-study findings and limits: By a 13 V-J model, ophthalmopathy was set apart from stable hyperthyroidism. The model's output predicted ophthalmopathy at a median of 6.5 months prior to onset. Expanded thyroid clonotypes (above 0.001) were mostly also found in blood.

Patients were excluded because of uncontrolled infection, other autoimmune disease, pregnancy or lactation. As concerns this clonotype: What it recognizes is unknown.

RNA transcripts yielded amplified TCR beta CDR3 regions. The primer set for the first-round RT-PCR of the TCR CDR3 was HTBI. Each CDR3 protein gets one entry after TCRdb re-called the multiplex PCR reads with MiXCR. This table has approximately 700,000 distinct CDR3 sequences, 45% appearing once. Sequencing used peripheral blood or thyroid tissue (not recorded which). The rearrangement uses TRBV7-3 and TRBJ2-2; a possible D gene is TRBD1 (5 bases). The sequence came from an adult man with Graves' disease, either hyperthyroidism or ophthalmopathy (not recorded which). The CDR3: CASSLSTGSGELFF. Here the CDR3 DNA reads TGTGCCAGCAGCTTAAGTACAGGCTCCGGGGAGCTGTTTTTT.